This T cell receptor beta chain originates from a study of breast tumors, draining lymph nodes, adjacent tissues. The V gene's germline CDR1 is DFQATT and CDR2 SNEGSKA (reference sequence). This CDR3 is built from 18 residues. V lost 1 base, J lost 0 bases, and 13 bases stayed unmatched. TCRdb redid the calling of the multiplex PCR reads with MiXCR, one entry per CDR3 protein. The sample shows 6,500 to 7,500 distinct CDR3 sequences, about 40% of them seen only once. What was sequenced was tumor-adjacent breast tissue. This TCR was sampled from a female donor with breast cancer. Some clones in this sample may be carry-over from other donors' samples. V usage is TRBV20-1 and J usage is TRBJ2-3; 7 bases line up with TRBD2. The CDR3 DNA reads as TGCAGTGCTAGAGGTTATAAGCGGGAACATTCTAGCACAGATACGCAGTATTTT. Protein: CSARGYKREHSSTDTQYF.